Below, 8 T cell receptor beta chains from the same sample are listed, as sequenced in a study of cytomegalovirus exposure and HLA in healthy donors. PCR primers comprised 60 Vbeta and 13 Jbeta primers. Sequenced by immunoSEQ multiplex PCR; TCRdb stores in-frame clones only, minus some. The sample holds 100,000 to 150,000 clones, 75% to 90% seen once. The sample comprised PBMCs. These receptors were obtained from a middle-aged woman in good health and CMV-seropositive.

Details on this clone: Different DNA sequences within this sample yield the same CDR3. The rearrangement joins TRBV11-2 to TRBJ2-7; D uncertain. CDR1 SGHAT and CDR2 FQNNGV come from the germline V gene. The CDR3 covers 12 residues. Trimming took 1 base from V and 4 from J, leaving 5 bases between them. In DNA form, the CDR3 reads TGTGCCAGCAGCTTAGGCGTGTACGAGCAGTACTTC. This translates into CASSLGVYEQYF.

The chain is built from TRBV2 and TRBJ1-5; no definite D call. The CDR3 sequence is 14 residues long. Between the trimmed V and J ends, which lost 1 base and 5 bases, there was a span of 9 bases. Germline CDR1 reads SNHLY; CDR2 reads FYNNEI. The CDR3: CASSEVVAHQPQHF. CDR3 coding DNA: TGTGCCAGCAGTGAAGTTGTGGCTCATCAGCCCCAGCATTTT.

This chain uses TRBV28 with TRBJ1-5; 9 bases match TRBD1. The CDR3 has 15 amino acids. Looked up from germline, CDR1 is MDHEN and CDR2 is SYDVKM. The trim removed 6 bases at V and 1 base at J, leaving 4 bases unmatched. This CDR3 reads CASRDGQGSNQPQHF. As DNA, the CDR3 is TGTGCCAGCAGAGACGGACAGGGGAGCAATCAGCCCCAGCATTTT.

The chain carries TRBV5-6 and TRBJ2-5; perhaps TRBD2 as D (5 bases). Germline-derived CDR1 and CDR2 are SGHDT and YYEEEE. The CDR3 contains 13 residues. Trimming cost V 4 bases and J 4 bases, with 11 bases left between them. For the CDR3, the DNA is TGTGCCAGCAGCCCGGGTGGGAGAGAGACCCAGTACTTC. Protein sequence: CASSPGGRETQYF.

The chain links TRBV6-5 to TRBJ2-7, with 8 bases fitting TRBD1. In germline, CDR1 is MNHEY, CDR2 SVGAGI. J was trimmed by 2 bases and V by 10 bases; bases with no gene match: 7. This CDR3 has 13 amino acids. Here the CDR3 reads CATRGTGTYEQYF. The CDR3 DNA reads as TGTGCCACCCGGGGGACAGGCACCTACGAGCAGTACTTC.

The V call is TRBV4-1, the J call TRBJ1-1, with 7 bases aligning to TRBD1. V lost 4 bases to trimming and J lost 5 bases; unmatched junction nucleotides: 7. The CDR3 runs to 14 residues. Germline CDR1 and CDR2: MGHRA and YSYEKL. The CDR3 coding sequence is TGCGCCAGCAGCCCGGACAGGCTGGGGACTGAAGCTTTCTTT. Protein sequence: CASSPDRLGTEAFF.

The chain recombines TRBV27 with TRBJ2-3, with TRBD2 matching 11 bases. The V and J ends lost 9 bases and 13 bases, in that order; junction bases with no gene match: 15. Germline values: CDR1 MNHEY, CDR2 SMNVEV (reference sequence). CDR3 length: 14 residues. This CDR3 is CASRSLAGGEAEYF. The CDR3 region has the DNA TGTGCCAGTAGGAGTCTAGCGGGGGGTGAAGCGGAGTATTTT.

This sequence joins TRBV28 and TRBJ1-2; no clear D gene. Germline V gene lookup returns CDR1 MDHEN and CDR2 SYDVKM. Trimming took 8 bases from V and 8 from J, leaving 15 bases between them. This CDR3 spans 12 amino acids. The chain's CDR3 is CASSDGMRGYTF. The CDR3 DNA sequence: TGTGCCAGCTCCGACGGTATGAGGGGCTACACCTTC.